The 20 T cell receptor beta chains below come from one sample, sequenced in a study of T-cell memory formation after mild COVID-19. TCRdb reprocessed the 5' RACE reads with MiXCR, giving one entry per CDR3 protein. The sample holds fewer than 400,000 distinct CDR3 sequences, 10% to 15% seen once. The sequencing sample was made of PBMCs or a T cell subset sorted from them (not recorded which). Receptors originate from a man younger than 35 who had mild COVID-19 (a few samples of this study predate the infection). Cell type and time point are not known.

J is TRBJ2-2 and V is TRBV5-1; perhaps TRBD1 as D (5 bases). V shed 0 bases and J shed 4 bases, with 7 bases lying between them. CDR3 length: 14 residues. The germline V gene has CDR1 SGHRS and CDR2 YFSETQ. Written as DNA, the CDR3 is TGCGCCAGCAGCTTGGAGGGGCCCACCGGGGAGCTGTTTTTT. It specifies CASSLEGPTGELFF.

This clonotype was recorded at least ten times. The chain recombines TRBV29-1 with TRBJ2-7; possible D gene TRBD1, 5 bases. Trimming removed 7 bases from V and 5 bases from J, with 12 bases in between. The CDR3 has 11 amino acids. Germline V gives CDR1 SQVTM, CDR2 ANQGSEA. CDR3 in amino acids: CSAKLGDEQYV. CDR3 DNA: TGCAGCGCCAAGCTAGGGGACGAGCAGTACGTC.

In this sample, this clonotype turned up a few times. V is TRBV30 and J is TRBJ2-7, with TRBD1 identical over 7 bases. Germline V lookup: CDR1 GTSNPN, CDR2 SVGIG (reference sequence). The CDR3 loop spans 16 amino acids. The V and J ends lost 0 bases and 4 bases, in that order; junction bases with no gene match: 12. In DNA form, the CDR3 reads TGTGCCTGGAGTGTAAATACCCCGACAGGGTTTTACGAGCAGTACTTC. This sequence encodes CAWSVNTPTGFYEQYF.

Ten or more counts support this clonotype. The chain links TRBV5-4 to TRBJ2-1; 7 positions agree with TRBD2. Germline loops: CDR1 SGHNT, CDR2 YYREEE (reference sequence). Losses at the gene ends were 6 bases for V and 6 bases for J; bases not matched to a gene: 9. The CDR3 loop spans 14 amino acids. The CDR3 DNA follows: TGTGCCAGCAACTCTGCGGGGGTCTTCAATGAGCAGTTCTTC. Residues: CASNSAGVFNEQFF.

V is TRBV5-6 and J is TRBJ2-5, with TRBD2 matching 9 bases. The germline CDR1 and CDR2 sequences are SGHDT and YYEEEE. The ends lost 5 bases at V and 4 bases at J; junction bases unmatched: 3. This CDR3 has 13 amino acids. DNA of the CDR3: TGTGCCAGCAGGGGACTAGCCAGAGAGACCCAGTACTTC. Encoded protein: CASRGLARETQYF.

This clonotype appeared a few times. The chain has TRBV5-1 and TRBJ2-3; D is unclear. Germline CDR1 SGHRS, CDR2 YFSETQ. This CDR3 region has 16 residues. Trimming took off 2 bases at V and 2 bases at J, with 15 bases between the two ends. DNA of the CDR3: TGCGCCAGCAGCTTTACAACGTCGGTAGTCACAGATACGCAGTATTTT. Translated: CASSFTTSVVTDTQYF.

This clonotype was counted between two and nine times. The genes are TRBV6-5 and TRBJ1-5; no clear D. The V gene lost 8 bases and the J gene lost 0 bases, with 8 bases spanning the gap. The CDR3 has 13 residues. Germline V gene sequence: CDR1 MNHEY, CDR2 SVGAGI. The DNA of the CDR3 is TGTGCCAGCGGTACAAGTAGCAATCAGCCCCAGCATTTT. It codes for CASGTSSNQPQHF.

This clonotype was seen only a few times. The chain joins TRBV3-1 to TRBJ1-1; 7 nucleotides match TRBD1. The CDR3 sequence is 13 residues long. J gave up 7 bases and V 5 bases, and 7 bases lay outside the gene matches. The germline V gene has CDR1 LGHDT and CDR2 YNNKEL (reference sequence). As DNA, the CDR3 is TGTGCCAGCAGCAAGTCAGGGGGGGTTGAAGCTTTCTTT. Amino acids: CASSKSGGVEAFF.

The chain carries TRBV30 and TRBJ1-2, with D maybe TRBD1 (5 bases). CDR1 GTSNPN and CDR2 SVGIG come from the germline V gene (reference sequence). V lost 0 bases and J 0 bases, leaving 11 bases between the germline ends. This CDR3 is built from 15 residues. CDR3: CAWSVPGRPNYGYTF. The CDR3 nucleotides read TGTGCCTGGAGTGTGCCAGGGCGGCCTAACTATGGCTACACCTTC. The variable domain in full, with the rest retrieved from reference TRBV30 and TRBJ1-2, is SQTIHQWPATLVQPVGSPLSLECTVEGTSNPNLYWYRQAAGRGLQLLFYSVGIGQISSEVPQNLSASRPQDRQFILSSKKLLLSDSGFYLCAWSVPGRPNYGYTFGSGTRLTVV.

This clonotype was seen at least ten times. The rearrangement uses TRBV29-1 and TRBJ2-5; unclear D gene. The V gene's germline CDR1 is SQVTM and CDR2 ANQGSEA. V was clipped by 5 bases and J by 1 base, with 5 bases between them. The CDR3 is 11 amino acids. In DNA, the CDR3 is TGCAGCGTTTGGATCCAAGAGACCCAGTACTTC. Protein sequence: CSVWIQETQYF.

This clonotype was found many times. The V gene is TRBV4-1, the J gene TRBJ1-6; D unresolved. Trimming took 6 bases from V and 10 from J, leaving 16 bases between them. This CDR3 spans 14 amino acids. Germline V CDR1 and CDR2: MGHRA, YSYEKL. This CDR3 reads CASRPPGIESPLHF. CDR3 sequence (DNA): TGCGCCAGCAGGCCCCCCGGGATAGAGTCACCCCTCCACTTT.

CDR3 in amino acids: CSARVPLSSPLHF. The CDR3, as DNA: TGCAGTGCTAGAGTTCCCCTTAGCTCACCCCTCCACTTT. This chain joins TRBV20-1 and TRBJ1-6; D gene uncertain. The germline gives CDR1 DFQATT, CDR2 SNEGSKA (reference sequence). Trimming stripped 1 base from V and 10 bases from J, with 11 bases between. The CDR3 totals 13 residues.

DNA of the CDR3: TGTGCCAGCAGTTCCCCTCAAGGGTCGGACTACGAGCAGTACTTC. This translates into CASSSPQGSDYEQYF. This chain joins TRBV6-6 and TRBJ2-7; D remains unclear. V shed 4 bases and J shed 3 bases, with 16 bases lying between them. Germline assignment: CDR1 MNHNY and CDR2 SVGAGI (reference sequence). There are 15 residues in the CDR3.

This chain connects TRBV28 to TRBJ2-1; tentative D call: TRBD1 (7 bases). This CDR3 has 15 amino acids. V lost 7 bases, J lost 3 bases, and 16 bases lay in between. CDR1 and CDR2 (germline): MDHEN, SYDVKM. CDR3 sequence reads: CASTWPGGGYNEQFF. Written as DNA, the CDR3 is TGTGCCAGCACTTGGCCAGGGGGAGGCTACAATGAGCAGTTCTTC.

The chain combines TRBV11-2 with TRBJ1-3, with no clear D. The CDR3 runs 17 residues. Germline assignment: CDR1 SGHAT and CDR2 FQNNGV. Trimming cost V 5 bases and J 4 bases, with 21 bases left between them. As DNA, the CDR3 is TGTGCCAGCAGCCGGACCTTCATGCCCTCGGGGGGAAACACCATATATTTT. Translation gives CASSRTFMPSGGNTIYF.

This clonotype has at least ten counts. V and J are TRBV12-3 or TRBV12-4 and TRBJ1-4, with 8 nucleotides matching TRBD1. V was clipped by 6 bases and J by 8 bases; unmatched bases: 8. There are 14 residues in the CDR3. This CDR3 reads CASSPTGVVEKLFF. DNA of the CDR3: TGTGCCAGCAGCCCGACAGGGGTAGTGGAAAAACTGTTTTTT.

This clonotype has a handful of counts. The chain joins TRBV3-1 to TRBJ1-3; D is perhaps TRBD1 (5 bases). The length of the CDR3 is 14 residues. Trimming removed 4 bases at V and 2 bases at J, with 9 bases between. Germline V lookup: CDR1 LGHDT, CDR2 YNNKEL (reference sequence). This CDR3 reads CASSLPGTGNTIYF. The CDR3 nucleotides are TGTGCCAGCAGCCTCCCAGGGACTGGAAACACCATATATTTT.

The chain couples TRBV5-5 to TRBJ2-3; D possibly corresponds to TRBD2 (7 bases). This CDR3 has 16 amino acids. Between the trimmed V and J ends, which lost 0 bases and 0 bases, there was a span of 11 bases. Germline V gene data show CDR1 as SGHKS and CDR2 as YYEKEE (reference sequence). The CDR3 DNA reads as TGTGCCAGCAGCTTGGACGGGGGGCATAGCACAGATACGCAGTATTTT. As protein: CASSLDGGHSTDTQYF. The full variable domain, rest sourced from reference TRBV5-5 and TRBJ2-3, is DAGVTQSPTHLIKTRGQQVTLRCSPISGHKSVSWYQQVLGQGPQFIFQYYEKEERGRGNFPDRFSARQFPNYSSELNVNALLLGDSALYLCASSLDGGHSTDTQYFGPGTRLTVL.

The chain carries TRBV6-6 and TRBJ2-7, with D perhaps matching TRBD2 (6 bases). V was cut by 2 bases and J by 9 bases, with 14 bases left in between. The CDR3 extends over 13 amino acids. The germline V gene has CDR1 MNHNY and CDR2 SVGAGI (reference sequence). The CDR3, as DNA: TGTGCCAGCAGTTACGCGGGGATGAAAGGGCAGTACGTC. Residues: CASSYAGMKGQYV.

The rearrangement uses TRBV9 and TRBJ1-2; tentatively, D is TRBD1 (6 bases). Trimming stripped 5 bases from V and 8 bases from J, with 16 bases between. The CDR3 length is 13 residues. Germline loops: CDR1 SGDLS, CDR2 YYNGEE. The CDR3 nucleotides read TGTGCCAGCAGTCGTAACACAGGGCACGGCTACACCTTC. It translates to CASSRNTGHGYTF.